This is a list of T cell receptor beta chains from one sample in a study of cytomegalovirus exposure and HLA in healthy donors. Clones were read by immunoSEQ multiplex PCR, and TCRdb kept only the in-frame ones, dropping some. Of just over 150,000 clones listed, approximately 86% are singletons. Sequencing was performed on PBMCs. The receptors were sampled from a woman between 18 and 29 years old in good health and CMV-seronegative. The CDR3 runs from the conserved cysteine through the conserved F or W. The D gene is left open where the match is weak. Part of the rows lack a size; the others show once, few, many or a class for expanded clones.

V: TRBV10-3; D: TRBD1; J: TRBJ2-1; size: NA; DNA: TGTGCCAACAAGGGACAGGGCGATGAGCAGTTCTTC; CDR3: CANKGQGDEQFF
V: TRBV11-2; D: NA; J: TRBJ2-7; size: NA; DNA: TGTGCCAGCAGCGCCTACTACGAGCAGTACTTC; CDR3: CASSAYYEQYF
V: TRBV6-1; D: NA; J: TRBJ2-7; size: NA; DNA: TGTGCCAGCAGTGAAGAGTTTAGGAGCTTC; CDR3: CASSEEFRSF
V: TRBV18; D: TRBD1; J: TRBJ1-2; size: NA; DNA: TGTGCCAGCTCACCTGGGACAGGGAGAGACTATGGCTACACCTTC; CDR3: CASSPGTGRDYGYTF
V: TRBV7-9; D: NA; J: TRBJ1-1; size: NA; DNA: TGTGCCACCTTACCGGGACATACCACTGAAGCTTTCTTT; CDR3: CATLPGHTTEAFF
V: TRBV27; D: TRBD2; J: TRBJ2-1; size: NA; DNA: TGTGCCAGCGGAACCCTAGCGGGGAGAGAGCAGTTCTTC; CDR3: CASGTLAGREQFF
V: TRBV5-1; D: TRBD1; J: TRBJ1-1; size: few; DNA: TGCGCCAGCAGCCGGACAGGGCTCTCATTTGAAGCTTTCTTT; CDR3: CASSRTGLSFEAFF
V: TRBV4-1; D: TRBD1; J: TRBJ1-2; size: once; DNA: TGCGCCAGCAGCCACTTTCTCGGGACAGCCAACTATGGCTACACCTTC; CDR3: CASSHFLGTANYGYTF
V: TRBV18; D: TRBD2; J: TRBJ2-3; size: NA; DNA: TGTGCCAGCTCCCCACGACTAGCGGGTGGCACAGATACGCAGTATTTT; CDR3: CASSPRLAGGTDTQYF
V: TRBV7-9; D: TRBD2; J: TRBJ2-5; size: NA; DNA: TGTGCCAGCAGCTCAACTAGCGGGGGTGAGACCCAGTACTTC; CDR3: CASSSTSGGETQYF
V: TRBV25-1; D: NA; J: TRBJ1-3; size: NA; DNA: TGTGCCAGCAGTGGACAGCGAGAAGGAAACACCATATATTTT; CDR3: CASSGQREGNTIYF
V: TRBV6-5; D: NA; J: TRBJ1-1; size: NA; DNA: TGTGCCAGCAGTTCCCCCAACAGGGTCGTGAACACTGAAGCTTTCTTT; CDR3: CASSSPNRVVNTEAFF
V: TRBV16; D: TRBD1; J: TRBJ1-1; size: NA; DNA: TGTGCCAGCACCTCCGGACAGGGGGCCGCGAACACTGAAGCTTTCTTT; CDR3: CASTSGQGAANTEAFF
V: TRBV11-2; D: TRBD1; J: TRBJ1-2; size: NA; DNA: TGTGCCAGCAGCTTAGCCCGGACAGGGGACTATGGCTACACCTTC; CDR3: CASSLARTGDYGYTF
V: TRBV15; D: NA; J: TRBJ2-3; size: NA; DNA: TGTGCCACCAGCAGAGATACAACAGATACGCAGTATTTT; CDR3: CATSRDTTDTQYF
V: TRBV5-1; D: NA; J: TRBJ1-1; size: NA; DNA: TGCGCCAGCAGCTTGGGGGCCGAAGCTTTCTTT; CDR3: CASSLGAEAFF
V: TRBV7-2; D: TRBD2; J: TRBJ2-7; size: NA; DNA: TGTGCCAGCAGCAAGACTAGCGGGAGGGCAGGCGACGAGCAGTACTTC; CDR3: CASSKTSGRAGDEQYF
V: TRBV27; D: TRBD1; J: TRBJ1-2; size: once; DNA: TGTGCCAGCAGTCCCACAGGGGGCTATGGCTACACCTTC; CDR3: CASSPTGGYGYTF